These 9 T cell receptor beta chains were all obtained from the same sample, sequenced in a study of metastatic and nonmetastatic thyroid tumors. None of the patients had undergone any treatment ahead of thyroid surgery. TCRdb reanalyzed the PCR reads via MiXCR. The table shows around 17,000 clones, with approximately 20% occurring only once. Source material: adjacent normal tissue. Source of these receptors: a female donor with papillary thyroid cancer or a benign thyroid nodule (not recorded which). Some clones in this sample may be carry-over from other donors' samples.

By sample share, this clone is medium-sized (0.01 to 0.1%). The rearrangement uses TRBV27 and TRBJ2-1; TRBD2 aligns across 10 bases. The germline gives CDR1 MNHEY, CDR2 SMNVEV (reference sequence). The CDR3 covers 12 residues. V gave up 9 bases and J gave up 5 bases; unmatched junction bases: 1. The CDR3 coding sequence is TGTGCCAGTGGGACTAGCGACAATGAGCAGTTCTTC. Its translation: CASGTSDNEQFF.

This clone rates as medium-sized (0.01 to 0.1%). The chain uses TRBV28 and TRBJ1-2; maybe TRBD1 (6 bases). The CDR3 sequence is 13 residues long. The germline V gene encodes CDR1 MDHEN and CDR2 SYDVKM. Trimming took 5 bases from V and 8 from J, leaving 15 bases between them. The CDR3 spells CASSPLHRAGYTF. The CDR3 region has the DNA TGTGCCAGCAGTCCCTTGCACAGGGCCGGCTACACCTTC.

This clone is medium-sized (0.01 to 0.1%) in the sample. CDR3 in DNA: TGTGCCAGTAGTATCTTCACCCTGAACACCGGGGAGCTGTTTTTT. Its translation: CASSIFTLNTGELFF. V gene TRBV19 combines with J gene TRBJ2-2; D gene uncertain. The length of the CDR3 is 15 residues. CDR1 is LNHDA, CDR2 SQIVND, per germline (reference sequence). Trimming shortened V by 3 bases and J by 1 base, and 9 bases separated the two germline ends.

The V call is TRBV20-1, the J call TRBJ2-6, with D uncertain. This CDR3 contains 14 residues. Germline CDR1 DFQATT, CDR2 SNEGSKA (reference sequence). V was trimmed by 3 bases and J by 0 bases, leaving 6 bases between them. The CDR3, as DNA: TGCAGTGCTAGCGCGGACTCTGGGGCCAACGTCCTGACTTTC. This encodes CSASADSGANVLTF.

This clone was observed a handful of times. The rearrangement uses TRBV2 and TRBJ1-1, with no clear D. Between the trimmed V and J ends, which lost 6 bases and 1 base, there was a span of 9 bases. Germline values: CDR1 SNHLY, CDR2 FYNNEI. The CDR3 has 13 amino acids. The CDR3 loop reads CASSAYENTEAFF. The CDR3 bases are TGTGCCAGCAGCGCCTACGAGAACACTGAAGCTTTCTTT.

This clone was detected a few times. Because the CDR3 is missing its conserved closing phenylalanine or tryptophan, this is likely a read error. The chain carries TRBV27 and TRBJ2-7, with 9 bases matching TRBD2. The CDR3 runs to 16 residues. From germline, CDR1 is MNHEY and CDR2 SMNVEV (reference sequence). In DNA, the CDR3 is TGTGTCAGCAGGCCCCTGACAAGCGGGGGGCCGTACGAGCAGTACCTC. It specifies CVSRPLTSGGPYEQYL.

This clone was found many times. The CDR3: CASKANYGYTF. The CDR3 DNA is TGCGCCAGCAAAGCTAACTATGGCTACACCTTC. The V call is TRBV5-1, the J call TRBJ1-2; D ambiguous. Between the trimmed V and J ends, which lost 6 bases and 0 bases, there was a span of 3 bases. CDR3 length equals 11 residues. Germline-derived CDR1 and CDR2 are SGHRS and YFSETQ.

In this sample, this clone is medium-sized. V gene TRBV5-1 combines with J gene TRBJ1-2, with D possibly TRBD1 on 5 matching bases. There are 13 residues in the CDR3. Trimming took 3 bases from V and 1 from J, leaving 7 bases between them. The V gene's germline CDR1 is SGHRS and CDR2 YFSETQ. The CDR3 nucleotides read TGCGCCAGCAGCTCGACAGTTAACTATGGCTACACCTTC. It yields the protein CASSSTVNYGYTF.

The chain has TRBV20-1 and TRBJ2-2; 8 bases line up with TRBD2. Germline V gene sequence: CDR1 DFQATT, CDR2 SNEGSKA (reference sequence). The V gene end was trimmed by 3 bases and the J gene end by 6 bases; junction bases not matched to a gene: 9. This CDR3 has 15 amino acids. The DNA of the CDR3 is TGCAGTGCTAGGGTGGTCGGGAGGGCCTCCGGGGAGCTGTTTTTT. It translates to CSARVVGRASGELFF.